A selection of T cell receptor beta chains follows, all from one sample in a study of OX40 agonist ivuxolimab in advanced cancers. Measured with immunoSEQ multiplex PCR; TCRdb has only the in-frame clones, and not every one. The sample has about 68,000 clones, roughly 85% seen once. This specimen was CD4+ or CD8+ T cells sorted from blood, taken in a trial of the OX40 agonist ivuxolimab. The receptor source for this set is an adult with an advanced solid tumor such as melanoma, head and neck, liver or kidney cancer. CDR3s include the opening cysteine and the closing phenylalanine or tryptophan. Fields, in order: CDR3 DNA, CDR3 protein, D gene, V gene, J gene, clone size. The D gene is left open where the match is weak. Clone sizes are given selectively: once, few, many, or a class where the clone is expanded.

CDR3nt: TGCGCCAGCAGCTCGACGGACGGATCCTACGAGCAGTACTTC
CDR3aa: CASSSTDGSYEQYF
d_gene: NA
v_gene: TRBV5-1
j_gene: TRBJ2-7
abundance: NA

CDR3nt: TGCGCCAGCAGCTTGGTAGGCTCCAGCTCCTACAATGAGCAGTTCTTC
CDR3aa: CASSLVGSSSYNEQFF
d_gene: NA
v_gene: TRBV5-1
j_gene: TRBJ2-1
abundance: NA

CDR3nt: TGTGCCAGCAGCGTAGATGTGACTAGCGCCTACAATGAGCAGTTCTTC
CDR3aa: CASSVDVTSAYNEQFF
d_gene: TRBD2
v_gene: TRBV9
j_gene: TRBJ2-1
abundance: NA

CDR3nt: TGTGCCAGCAGCTTATCGCAGGCGAACACTGAAGCTTTCTTT
CDR3aa: CASSLSQANTEAFF
d_gene: NA
v_gene: TRBV7-2
j_gene: TRBJ1-1
abundance: NA

CDR3nt: TGTGCCAGCAGTTTACCCGACGGGGGAGGTAATGAAAAACTGTTTTTT
CDR3aa: CASSLPDGGGNEKLFF
d_gene: NA
v_gene: TRBV28
j_gene: TRBJ1-4
abundance: NA

CDR3nt: TGTGCCAGCTCACCGCCGACGCACACCGGGGAGCTGTTTTTT
CDR3aa: CASSPPTHTGELFF
d_gene: NA
v_gene: TRBV18
j_gene: TRBJ2-2
abundance: NA

CDR3nt: TGTGCCAGCAGTGAAGCGGTAGCGGGGGACCCCTCCTACAATGAGCAGTTCTTC
CDR3aa: CASSEAVAGDPSYNEQFF
d_gene: TRBD2
v_gene: TRBV2
j_gene: TRBJ2-1
abundance: NA

CDR3nt: TGTGCCAGCAGCGTAGCCCCGCAGGGCCCAACCTATGGCTACACCTTC
CDR3aa: CASSVAPQGPTYGYTF
d_gene: NA
v_gene: TRBV9
j_gene: TRBJ1-2
abundance: NA

CDR3nt: TGCGCCAGCAGCCAAGGACCGGGGAACACTGAAGCTTTCTTT
CDR3aa: CASSQGPGNTEAFF
d_gene: NA
v_gene: TRBV4-3
j_gene: TRBJ1-1
abundance: NA

CDR3nt: TGTGCCAGCAGTGAACTAGTCCGGGATACGCAGTATTTT
CDR3aa: CASSELVRDTQYF
d_gene: NA
v_gene: TRBV6-1
j_gene: TRBJ2-3
abundance: NA

CDR3nt: TGTGCCAGCAGCTCCCATCTAGCGGGGGGGGACAATGAGCAGTTCTTC
CDR3aa: CASSSHLAGGDNEQFF
d_gene: TRBD2
v_gene: TRBV11-3
j_gene: TRBJ2-1
abundance: NA

CDR3nt: TGCGCCAGCAGCCCGCATCGGGACCCCCAAGAGACCCAGTACTTC
CDR3aa: CASSPHRDPQETQYF
d_gene: NA
v_gene: TRBV4-3
j_gene: TRBJ2-5
abundance: NA

CDR3nt: TGTGCCTGGAGTGTGACAGCCTACCTGAATGAAAAACTGTTTTTT
CDR3aa: CAWSVTAYLNEKLFF
d_gene: NA
v_gene: TRBV30
j_gene: TRBJ1-4
abundance: NA

CDR3nt: TGTGCCAGCAGCTCCTTTACTGGCTCCTACAATGAGCAGTTCTTC
CDR3aa: CASSSFTGSYNEQFF
d_gene: NA
v_gene: TRBV11-3
j_gene: TRBJ2-1
abundance: NA

CDR3nt: TGTGCCAGCAGGGGGGACAGCATGAACACTGAAGCTTTCTTT
CDR3aa: CASRGDSMNTEAFF
d_gene: TRBD1
v_gene: TRBV2
j_gene: TRBJ1-1
abundance: once

CDR3nt: TGCGCCAGCAGTGATCGGTTTGAGGGGGCCGGGTACTTC
CDR3aa: CASSDRFEGAGYF
d_gene: TRBD1
v_gene: TRBV10-2
j_gene: TRBJ2-5
abundance: NA

CDR3nt: TGCGCCAGCAGCTTACCAGGGGACGAGCAGTACTTC
CDR3aa: CASSLPGDEQYF
d_gene: NA
v_gene: TRBV5-1
j_gene: TRBJ2-7
abundance: NA

CDR3nt: TGTGCCAGCAGCCCCGGCCCGGCGGGGACCCAGTACTTC
CDR3aa: CASSPGPAGTQYF
d_gene: NA
v_gene: TRBV7-7
j_gene: TRBJ2-5
abundance: NA

CDR3nt: TGTGCCAGCAGTGCTTTAGCGGGGCTCCATGGGAATGAGCAGTTCTTC
CDR3aa: CASSALAGLHGNEQFF
d_gene: TRBD2
v_gene: TRBV2
j_gene: TRBJ2-1
abundance: NA

CDR3nt: TGTGCCAGCAGCAAGATAGGCACCGGGGAGCTGTTTTTT
CDR3aa: CASSKIGTGELFF
d_gene: NA
v_gene: TRBV7-7
j_gene: TRBJ2-2
abundance: NA

CDR3nt: TGTGCCAGCAGCTTAACGGGACACAACAATGAGCAGTTCTTC
CDR3aa: CASSLTGHNNEQFF
d_gene: NA
v_gene: TRBV11-2
j_gene: TRBJ2-1
abundance: once

CDR3nt: TGTGCCAGCAGGGCCTCCGGGGGTGGCTATGGCTACACCTTC
CDR3aa: CASRASGGGYGYTF
d_gene: NA
v_gene: TRBV6-6
j_gene: TRBJ1-2
abundance: NA

CDR3nt: TGTGCCAGCAGGGTCACGACCAATTCACCCCTCCACTTT
CDR3aa: CASRVTTNSPLHF
d_gene: NA
v_gene: TRBV6-1
j_gene: TRBJ1-6
abundance: few

CDR3nt: TGTGCCAGTAGTATATCGGGACTCGCTAACTATGGCTACACCTTC
CDR3aa: CASSISGLANYGYTF
d_gene: NA
v_gene: TRBV19
j_gene: TRBJ1-2
abundance: NA

CDR3nt: TGTGCCAGCAGCTTGGAGGGCAGCTTCGACTATGGCTACACCTTC
CDR3aa: CASSLEGSFDYGYTF
d_gene: NA
v_gene: TRBV5-4
j_gene: TRBJ1-2
abundance: NA

CDR3nt: TGTGCCAGCAGTTCCGACCGGACCTACGAGCAGTACTTC
CDR3aa: CASSSDRTYEQYF
d_gene: NA
v_gene: TRBV28
j_gene: TRBJ2-7
abundance: NA

CDR3nt: TGCAGCGTTGAAATCGTGCCGTTCCACGAGCAGTACTTC
CDR3aa: CSVEIVPFHEQYF
d_gene: NA
v_gene: TRBV29-1
j_gene: TRBJ2-7
abundance: NA

CDR3nt: TGTGCCTGGAGTGGCGGACAGCTCAATCAGCCCCAGCATTTT
CDR3aa: CAWSGGQLNQPQHF
d_gene: NA
v_gene: TRBV30
j_gene: TRBJ1-5
abundance: NA

CDR3nt: TGTGCCAGCAGCAAAGGGGACCGGAACACTGAAGCTTTCTTT
CDR3aa: CASSKGDRNTEAFF
d_gene: NA
v_gene: TRBV7-3
j_gene: TRBJ1-1
abundance: NA

CDR3nt: TGTGCCAGCAGCTCGACAGTCTTGATCTACAATGAGCAGTTCTTC
CDR3aa: CASSSTVLIYNEQFF
d_gene: NA
v_gene: TRBV28
j_gene: TRBJ2-1
abundance: once

CDR3nt: TGCGCCAGCAGCTCGGGACTAGCCCCCAATGAGCAGTTCTTC
CDR3aa: CASSSGLAPNEQFF
d_gene: TRBD2
v_gene: TRBV5-1
j_gene: TRBJ2-1
abundance: NA

CDR3nt: TGTGCCAGCAGCCGGTTGCGTTCACCCCTCCACTTT
CDR3aa: CASSRLRSPLHF
d_gene: NA
v_gene: TRBV21-1
j_gene: TRBJ1-6
abundance: NA

CDR3nt: TGTGCCAGCATCCTTAGCGGAGATACGCAGTATTTT
CDR3aa: CASILSGDTQYF
d_gene: NA
v_gene: TRBV2
j_gene: TRBJ2-3
abundance: NA

CDR3nt: TGTGCCAGCAGTCCAGGGGGCTCAGGGCTGTTTTTT
CDR3aa: CASSPGGSGLFF
d_gene: TRBD1
v_gene: TRBV2
j_gene: TRBJ1-4
abundance: NA

CDR3nt: TGCGCCAGCAGCTTGGGTCATCTAGGGGAAGATGTTGAGTATTTT
CDR3aa: CASSLGHLGEDVEYF
d_gene: NA
v_gene: TRBV5-1
j_gene: TRBJ2-3
abundance: NA

CDR3nt: TGCGCCAGCAGCTTGGCCGGCACAGCGGAAGCTTTCTTT
CDR3aa: CASSLAGTAEAFF
d_gene: NA
v_gene: TRBV5-1
j_gene: TRBJ1-1
abundance: NA

CDR3nt: TGTGCCAGCAGTTCCCATAGCTATGGCTACACCTTC
CDR3aa: CASSSHSYGYTF
d_gene: NA
v_gene: TRBV6-5
j_gene: TRBJ1-2
abundance: NA

CDR3nt: TGCGCCAGCAGCTTGTGGGACAGGGACACAGATACGCAGTATTTT
CDR3aa: CASSLWDRDTDTQYF
d_gene: TRBD1
v_gene: TRBV5-1
j_gene: TRBJ2-3
abundance: NA

CDR3nt: TGTGCCAGCTCACCAAGGTCGACTAGCGGGAGCTCCTACAATGAGCAGTTCTTC
CDR3aa: CASSPRSTSGSSYNEQFF
d_gene: TRBD2
v_gene: TRBV18
j_gene: TRBJ2-1
abundance: NA

CDR3nt: TGTGCCAGTAGTATTGGGGGGCGCGTCAGCAATCAGCCCCAGCATTTT
CDR3aa: CASSIGGRVSNQPQHF
d_gene: NA
v_gene: TRBV19
j_gene: TRBJ1-5
abundance: NA